The rows below give T cell receptor beta chains drawn from one sample of a study of T-cell memory formation after mild COVID-19. TCRdb passed the 5' RACE reads through MiXCR, listing each CDR3 protein once. The sample has about 390,000 distinct CDR3 sequences; about 17% are singletons. The sample consisted of PBMCs or a T cell subset sorted from them (not recorded which). The source of these receptors is a man younger than 30 who had mild COVID-19 (a few samples of this study predate the infection). Cell type and time point are not known. Both conserved end residues are part of each CDR3. A D gene is named only where the DNA matches it firmly. Clone size is shown for a subset of rows, as once, few, many or a class of expanded clone.

j_call,clone_size,d_call,v_call,cdr3_aa,cdr3_nt
TRBJ2-7,few,NA,TRBV7-2,CASSETVRSSYEQYF,TGTGCCAGCAGCGAGACAGTACGATCCTCCTACGAGCAGTACTTC
TRBJ2-5,NA,TRBD2,TRBV11-3,CASSSRPTGLGEETQYF,TGTGCCAGCAGCTCCCGGCCTACGGGACTAGGGGAAGAGACCCAGTACTTC
TRBJ2-3,few,TRBD2,TRBV5-8,CASSLPSGGTSDTQYF,TGTGCCAGCAGCTTGCCTAGCGGGGGGACTTCAGATACGCAGTATTTT
TRBJ2-5,once,NA,TRBV11-2,CASSFLQETQYF,TGTGCCAGCAGCTTTTTACAAGAGACCCAGTACTTC
TRBJ2-1,few,TRBD2,TRBV6-2/TRBV6-3,CASSYNRDYPLEQFF,TGTGCCAGCAGTTATAACCGGGACTACCCATTAGAGCAGTTCTTC
TRBJ1-6,NA,TRBD1,TRBV7-9,CASSEDRGRSPLHF,TGTGCCAGCAGCGAAGACAGGGGGCGGTCACCCCTCCACTTT
TRBJ1-2,NA,NA,TRBV4-3,CASSQDHGNYGYTF,TGCGCCAGCAGCCAAGATCACGGGAACTATGGCTACACCTTC
TRBJ2-3,few,NA,TRBV5-1,CASSLGRPPSTDTQYF,TGCGCCAGCAGCTTGGGGCGGCCACCAAGCACAGATACGCAGTATTTT
TRBJ2-2,few,TRBD1,TRBV12-3/TRBV12-4,CASSSPGQGAGELFF,TGTGCCAGCAGTTCCCCTGGACAGGGAGCCGGGGAGCTGTTTTTT
TRBJ1-6,NA,NA,TRBV10-2,CASRSFRGSPLHF,TGCGCCAGCCGATCTTTCAGGGGTTCACCCCTCCACTTT
TRBJ2-1,few,NA,TRBV6-5,CASSPTETGYNEQFF,TGTGCCAGCAGTCCGACCGAAACGGGGTACAATGAGCAGTTCTTC
TRBJ2-3,few,TRBD2,TRBV7-9,CASRPGLAGLSTDTQYF,TGTGCCAGCAGACCGGGACTAGCGGGGCTTAGCACAGATACGCAGTATTTT
TRBJ2-2,NA,NA,TRBV20-1,CSARSPYSGGELFF,TGCAGTGCTAGATCCCCCTACAGTGGCGGGGAGCTGTTTTTT
TRBJ1-6,NA,TRBD1,TRBV12-3/TRBV12-4,CASSERTGGRGPLHF,TGTGCCAGCAGCGAGCGGACAGGGGGTCGGGGACCCCTCCACTTT
TRBJ2-1,many,NA,TRBV6-1,CASSAYNEQFF,TGTGCCAGCAGCGCCTACAATGAGCAGTTCTTC
TRBJ2-7,NA,NA,TRBV7-9,CASSPWAYEQYF,TGTGCCAGCAGCCCCTGGGCCTACGAGCAGTACTTC
TRBJ2-1,NA,TRBD1,TRBV20-1,CSARQGMNEQFF,TGCAGTGCTCGACAGGGGATGAATGAGCAGTTCTTC
TRBJ1-2,NA,TRBD1,TRBV9,CASSLDRVANYGYTF,TGTGCCAGCAGCCTAGACAGGGTGGCCAACTATGGCTACACCTTC
TRBJ2-1,many,NA,TRBV7-6,CASSLGYGYNEQFF,TGTGCCAGCAGCTTAGGCTACGGGTACAATGAGCAGTTCTTC
TRBJ2-1,NA,NA,TRBV7-2,CASSPYGPYNEQFF,TGTGCCAGCAGCCCATACGGGCCTTACAATGAGCAGTTCTTC
TRBJ2-7,NA,NA,TRBV19,CASSTLLGLEYEQYF,TGTGCCAGTAGTACCCTCCTTGGGTTGGAGTACGAGCAGTACTTC
TRBJ1-2,few,NA,TRBV15,CATSRDLLRGSNYGYTF,TGTGCCACCAGCAGAGATCTCCTGAGGGGAAGTAACTATGGCTACACCTTC
TRBJ2-5,NA,NA,TRBV5-4,CASSVRVQETQYF,TGTGCCAGCAGCGTTCGGGTACAAGAGACCCAGTACTTC
TRBJ2-2,NA,TRBD2,TRBV20-1,CSAGRRMTSLDTGELFF,TGCAGTGCTGGAAGACGGATGACTAGCTTAGACACCGGGGAGCTGTTTTTT
TRBJ1-2,NA,NA,TRBV6-5,CASSYAWGNYGYTF,TGTGCCAGCAGTTACGCTTGGGGCAACTATGGCTACACCTTC